A selection of T cell receptor beta chains follows, all from one sample in a study of blood T cell repertoires in COVID-19. TCRdb keeps only in-frame clones here, not all; method: immunoSEQ multiplex PCR. Altogether about 360,000 clones are present, around nine tenths being singletons, with the ten largest covering about 3%. The sequenced sample consisted of peripheral blood. The receptors derive from a human donor in a cohort sampled during active COVID-19. The CDR3 runs from the conserved cysteine through the conserved F or W. The order of the fields is clone size, D gene, J gene, V gene, CDR3 protein, CDR3 DNA. D genes are given only for firm matches. Expanded clones are given a class, and other clones once, few, many or no size at all.

clone_size: -
d_call: TRBD2
j_call: TRBJ2-7
v_call: TRBV6-2/TRBV6-3
cdr3_aa: CASSRRDYSYEQYF
cdr3_nt: TGTGCCAGCAGTAGAAGGGACTACTCCTACGAGCAGTACTTC

clone_size: -
d_call: -
j_call: TRBJ1-5
v_call: TRBV7-2
cdr3_aa: CASSLEPSAGSHF
cdr3_nt: TGTGCCAGCAGCTTAGAACCCTCGGCCGGGTCGCATTTT

clone_size: -
d_call: -
j_call: TRBJ1-2
v_call: TRBV4-1
cdr3_aa: CASSPKGATYGYTF
cdr3_nt: TGCGCCAGCAGCCCCAAAGGGGCGACCTATGGCTACACCTTC

clone_size: -
d_call: -
j_call: TRBJ1-1
v_call: TRBV3-1/TRBV3-2
cdr3_aa: CASSPLTGNTEAFF
cdr3_nt: TGTGCCAGCAGCCCTTTGACGGGGAACACTGAAGCTTTCTTT

clone_size: -
d_call: -
j_call: TRBJ1-1
v_call: TRBV5-4
cdr3_aa: CASSLGLTATEAFF
cdr3_nt: TGTGCCAGCAGCTTGGGGCTGACAGCGACTGAAGCTTTCTTT

clone_size: -
d_call: TRBD2
j_call: TRBJ2-3
v_call: TRBV7-2
cdr3_aa: CASSSSEGLEMTDTQYF
cdr3_nt: TGTGCCAGCAGCTCCTCTGAGGGACTAGAGATGACAGATACGCAGTATTTT

clone_size: -
d_call: -
j_call: TRBJ2-1
v_call: TRBV7-2
cdr3_aa: CASSPAGREQFF
cdr3_nt: TGTGCCAGCAGCCCGGCGGGGCGTGAGCAGTTCTTC

clone_size: -
d_call: TRBD1
j_call: TRBJ2-3
v_call: TRBV5-1
cdr3_aa: CASTEGAGGWNTQYF
cdr3_nt: TGCGCCAGCACTGAAGGAGCAGGGGGCTGGAATACGCAGTATTTT

clone_size: -
d_call: TRBD1
j_call: TRBJ2-7
v_call: TRBV5-1
cdr3_aa: CASSLRQGYEQYF
cdr3_nt: TGCGCCAGCAGTCTTAGACAGGGCTACGAGCAGTACTTC

clone_size: few
d_call: -
j_call: TRBJ2-1
v_call: TRBV11-2
cdr3_aa: CASRRPESSYNEQFF
cdr3_nt: TGTGCCAGCAGACGACCGGAGAGCTCCTACAATGAGCAGTTCTTC

clone_size: -
d_call: -
j_call: TRBJ2-2
v_call: TRBV7-9
cdr3_aa: CASSRGANTGELFF
cdr3_nt: TGTGCCAGCAGCCGTGGAGCGAACACCGGGGAGCTGTTTTTT

clone_size: -
d_call: -
j_call: TRBJ1-4
v_call: TRBV15
cdr3_aa: CATSGQEFEKLFF
cdr3_nt: TGTGCCACCAGCGGTCAGGAATTTGAAAAACTGTTTTTT

clone_size: -
d_call: TRBD2
j_call: TRBJ2-7
v_call: TRBV5-1
cdr3_aa: CASSLGGLAGSYEQYF
cdr3_nt: TGCGCCAGCAGCTTGGGGGGACTAGCGGGATCCTACGAGCAGTACTTC

clone_size: -
d_call: -
j_call: TRBJ2-2
v_call: TRBV27
cdr3_aa: CASSSRVYGELFF
cdr3_nt: TGTGCCAGCAGTTCGAGGGTCTACGGGGAGCTGTTTTTT

clone_size: once
d_call: -
j_call: TRBJ1-6
v_call: TRBV24-1
cdr3_aa: CATSQSSSSYNSPLHF
cdr3_nt: TGTGCCACCAGCCAGTCTTCCAGCTCCTATAATTCACCCCTCCACTTT

clone_size: -
d_call: -
j_call: TRBJ2-5
v_call: TRBV27
cdr3_aa: CASSPPYRQETQYF
cdr3_nt: TGTGCCAGCAGTCCCCCCTACAGGCAAGAGACCCAGTACTTC

clone_size: once
d_call: TRBD1
j_call: TRBJ1-3
v_call: TRBV23-1
cdr3_aa: CASSHQGQAGPGNTIYF
cdr3_nt: TGCGCCAGCAGTCACCAGGGACAGGCAGGTCCTGGAAACACCATATATTTT

clone_size: -
d_call: -
j_call: TRBJ1-1
v_call: TRBV5-1
cdr3_aa: CASSLGLGDMNTEAFF
cdr3_nt: TGCGCCAGCAGCTTGGGGCTGGGAGACATGAACACTGAAGCTTTCTTT

clone_size: -
d_call: TRBD1
j_call: TRBJ2-2
v_call: TRBV9
cdr3_aa: CASSVGAGQGAGELFF
cdr3_nt: TGTGCCAGCAGCGTAGGAGCTGGACAGGGTGCCGGGGAGCTGTTTTTT

clone_size: -
d_call: -
j_call: TRBJ2-1
v_call: TRBV11-2
cdr3_aa: CASSLDLLVAANEQFF
cdr3_nt: TGTGCCAGCAGCTTAGATCTCCTAGTGGCAGCCAATGAGCAGTTCTTC

clone_size: -
d_call: TRBD2
j_call: TRBJ2-1
v_call: TRBV5-1
cdr3_aa: CASKLTSGGHSSQFF
cdr3_nt: TGCGCCAGCAAACTGACTAGCGGGGGGCACTCGAGCCAGTTCTTC

clone_size: -
d_call: -
j_call: TRBJ1-1
v_call: TRBV14
cdr3_aa: CASSQESRVEAFF
cdr3_nt: TGTGCCAGCAGCCAAGAGAGCAGGGTTGAAGCTTTCTTT

clone_size: -
d_call: -
j_call: TRBJ1-4
v_call: TRBV2
cdr3_aa: CATKGEALAVEKLFF
cdr3_nt: TGTGCCACCAAGGGGGAGGCCCTAGCGGTTGAAAAACTGTTTTTT

clone_size: -
d_call: TRBD2
j_call: TRBJ2-2
v_call: TRBV11-3
cdr3_aa: CASSLYGTSGNTGELFF
cdr3_nt: TGTGCCAGCAGCTTATACGGGACTAGCGGGAACACCGGGGAGCTGTTTTTT

clone_size: -
d_call: -
j_call: TRBJ2-5
v_call: TRBV5-6
cdr3_aa: CASRPSGTRTQYF
cdr3_nt: TGTGCCAGCAGACCGAGTGGGACAAGGACCCAGTACTTC

clone_size: few
d_call: -
j_call: TRBJ1-2
v_call: TRBV19
cdr3_aa: CASSKGRSGMDGYTF
cdr3_nt: TGTGCCAGTAGTAAAGGGCGGTCAGGGATGGATGGCTACACCTTC

clone_size: -
d_call: -
j_call: TRBJ2-1
v_call: TRBV11-2
cdr3_aa: CASSLDGRFGNEQFF
cdr3_nt: TGTGCCAGCAGCTTAGATGGGAGGTTTGGGAATGAGCAGTTCTTC

clone_size: -
d_call: TRBD2
j_call: TRBJ2-5
v_call: TRBV19
cdr3_aa: CASSIRLAGVQRGETQYF
cdr3_nt: TGTGCCAGTAGTATCCGGCTAGCGGGAGTCCAAAGGGGAGAGACCCAGTACTTC

clone_size: -
d_call: -
j_call: TRBJ2-7
v_call: TRBV19
cdr3_aa: CASSIKSGYEQYF
cdr3_nt: TGTGCCAGTAGTATCAAATCGGGCTACGAGCAGTACTTC

clone_size: -
d_call: TRBD2
j_call: TRBJ2-3
v_call: TRBV7-2
cdr3_aa: CASSLGIAGGRTDTQYF
cdr3_nt: TGTGCCAGCAGCTTAGGTATAGCGGGGGGACGCACAGATACGCAGTATTTT

clone_size: -
d_call: TRBD2
j_call: TRBJ2-5
v_call: TRBV7-2
cdr3_aa: CASSLVGLAGGGQETQYF
cdr3_nt: TGTGCCAGCAGCTTAGTGGGACTAGCGGGGGGTGGTCAAGAGACCCAGTACTTC

clone_size: -
d_call: TRBD2
j_call: TRBJ2-3
v_call: TRBV6-6
cdr3_aa: CASSRDPSGSKTQYF
cdr3_nt: TGTGCCAGCAGTCGGGACCCTAGCGGGAGTAAGACGCAGTATTTT

clone_size: once
d_call: TRBD1
j_call: TRBJ2-2
v_call: TRBV24-1
cdr3_aa: CATSDPTGGVTGELFF
cdr3_nt: TGTGCCACCAGTGACCCGACAGGGGGGGTCACCGGGGAGCTGTTTTTT

clone_size: -
d_call: TRBD2
j_call: TRBJ2-1
v_call: TRBV30
cdr3_aa: CAWSEGLAGGPFF
cdr3_nt: TGTGCCTGGAGTGAAGGACTAGCGGGAGGTCCGTTCTTC

clone_size: -
d_call: TRBD2
j_call: TRBJ2-1
v_call: TRBV2
cdr3_aa: CASRFPGGGNEQFF
cdr3_nt: TGTGCCAGCAGATTTCCGGGGGGAGGCAATGAGCAGTTCTTC

clone_size: -
d_call: TRBD1
j_call: TRBJ1-4
v_call: TRBV6-5
cdr3_aa: CATCEAGGYEKLFF
cdr3_nt: TGTGCCACCTGCGAGGCAGGGGGTTATGAAAAACTGTTTTTT

clone_size: -
d_call: TRBD2
j_call: TRBJ2-5
v_call: TRBV5-5
cdr3_aa: CASDLSGTQETQYF
cdr3_nt: TGTGCCAGTGACCTTAGCGGGACTCAAGAGACCCAGTACTTC

clone_size: -
d_call: TRBD1
j_call: TRBJ2-7
v_call: TRBV5-1
cdr3_aa: CASSLVGTGSYEQYF
cdr3_nt: TGCGCCAGCAGCTTGGTGGGGACAGGGTCCTACGAGCAGTACTTC

clone_size: -
d_call: -
j_call: TRBJ2-7
v_call: TRBV6-5
cdr3_aa: CASSPDRDEQYF
cdr3_nt: TGTGCCAGCAGTCCGGACAGAGACGAGCAGTACTTC

clone_size: -
d_call: -
j_call: TRBJ2-1
v_call: TRBV11-3
cdr3_aa: CASSRQHKDEQFF
cdr3_nt: TGTGCCAGCAGCCGACAGCATAAGGATGAGCAGTTCTTC

clone_size: -
d_call: TRBD1
j_call: TRBJ1-1
v_call: TRBV30
cdr3_aa: CAWRKGQGILNTEAFF
cdr3_nt: TGTGCCTGGAGAAAGGGACAGGGGATATTGAACACTGAAGCTTTCTTT

clone_size: -
d_call: -
j_call: TRBJ2-7
v_call: TRBV30
cdr3_aa: CAWRPDFYEQYF
cdr3_nt: TGTGCCTGGAGACCGGACTTCTACGAGCAGTACTTC

clone_size: -
d_call: TRBD1
j_call: TRBJ2-1
v_call: TRBV3-1/TRBV3-2
cdr3_aa: CASSQVISGQGKLFF
cdr3_nt: TGTGCCAGCAGCCAAGTGATATCGGGACAGGGCAAGCTGTTCTTC

clone_size: -
d_call: TRBD2
j_call: TRBJ2-7
v_call: TRBV7-6
cdr3_aa: CASSPLAGDLPYEQYF
cdr3_nt: TGTGCCAGCAGCCCCTTAGCGGGGGACCTCCCCTACGAGCAGTACTTC

clone_size: few
d_call: -
j_call: TRBJ1-6
v_call: TRBV11-2
cdr3_aa: CASSQGQTGNSPLHF
cdr3_nt: TGTGCCAGCAGCCAAGGTCAAACGGGGAATTCACCCCTCCACTTT

clone_size: -
d_call: -
j_call: TRBJ1-1
v_call: TRBV5-1
cdr3_aa: CASSRQGDTEAFF
cdr3_nt: TGCGCCAGCAGTCGTCAGGGTGACACTGAAGCTTTCTTT

clone_size: -
d_call: TRBD1
j_call: TRBJ1-1
v_call: TRBV7-2
cdr3_aa: CASSERQGALAEAFF
cdr3_nt: TGTGCCAGCAGCGAAAGACAGGGGGCGCTGGCTGAAGCTTTCTTT

clone_size: -
d_call: -
j_call: TRBJ2-3
v_call: TRBV9
cdr3_aa: CASSAGQLHTDTQYF
cdr3_nt: TGTGCCAGCAGCGCCGGACAGCTGCACACAGATACGCAGTATTTT

clone_size: -
d_call: -
j_call: TRBJ1-3
v_call: TRBV28
cdr3_aa: CASSFGGVPGNTIYF
cdr3_nt: TGTGCCAGCAGTTTCGGGGGAGTGCCTGGAAACACCATATATTTT

clone_size: medium-sized
d_call: TRBD2
j_call: TRBJ2-2
v_call: TRBV6-4
cdr3_aa: CASSDTGTSDTGELFF
cdr3_nt: TGTGCCAGCAGTGACACCGGGACTAGCGACACCGGGGAGCTGTTTTTT

clone_size: -
d_call: TRBD2
j_call: TRBJ2-7
v_call: TRBV28
cdr3_aa: CASTSGDFYEQYF
cdr3_nt: TGTGCCAGTACTAGCGGGGATTTCTACGAGCAGTACTTC

clone_size: -
d_call: -
j_call: TRBJ2-2
v_call: TRBV18
cdr3_aa: CASSPSNNNGELFF
cdr3_nt: TGTGCCAGCTCACCGTCGAATAACAACGGGGAGCTGTTTTTT